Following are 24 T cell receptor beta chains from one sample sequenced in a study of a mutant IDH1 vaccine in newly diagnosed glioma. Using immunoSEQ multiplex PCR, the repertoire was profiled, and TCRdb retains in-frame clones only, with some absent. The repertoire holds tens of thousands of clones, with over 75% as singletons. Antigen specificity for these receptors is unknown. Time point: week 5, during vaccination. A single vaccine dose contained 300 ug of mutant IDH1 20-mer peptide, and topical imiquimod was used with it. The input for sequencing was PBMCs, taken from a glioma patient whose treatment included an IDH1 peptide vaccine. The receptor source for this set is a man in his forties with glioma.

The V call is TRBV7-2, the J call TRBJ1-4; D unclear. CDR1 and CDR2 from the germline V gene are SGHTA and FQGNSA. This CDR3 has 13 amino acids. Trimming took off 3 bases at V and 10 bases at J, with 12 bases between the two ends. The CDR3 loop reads CASSFATEGKLFF. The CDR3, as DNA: TGTGCCAGCAGCTTCGCCACGGAAGGAAAACTGTTTTTT.

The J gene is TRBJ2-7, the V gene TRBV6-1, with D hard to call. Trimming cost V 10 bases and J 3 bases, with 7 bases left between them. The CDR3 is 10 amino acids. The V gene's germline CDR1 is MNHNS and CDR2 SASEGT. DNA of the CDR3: TGTGCCACCGCAGACTACGAGCAGTACTTC. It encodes CATADYEQYF.

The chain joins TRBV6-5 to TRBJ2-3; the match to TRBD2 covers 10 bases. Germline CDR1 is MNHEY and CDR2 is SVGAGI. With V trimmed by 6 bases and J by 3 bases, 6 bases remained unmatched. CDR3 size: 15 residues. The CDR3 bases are TGTGCCAGCAGCCGTCTAGCGGGAGCTACAGATACGCAGTATTTT. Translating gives CASSRLAGATDTQYF.

CDR3 loop: CASSEAGGGWQPQHF. The CDR3 DNA reads as TGTGCCAGCAGTGAAGCAGGAGGGGGCTGGCAGCCCCAGCATTTT. V is TRBV6-1 and J is TRBJ1-5, with 7 bases lining up with TRBD1. The V and J ends lost 0 bases and 7 bases, in that order; junction bases with no gene match: 6. Germline CDR1 is MNHNS and CDR2 is SASEGT. The CDR3 runs to 15 residues.

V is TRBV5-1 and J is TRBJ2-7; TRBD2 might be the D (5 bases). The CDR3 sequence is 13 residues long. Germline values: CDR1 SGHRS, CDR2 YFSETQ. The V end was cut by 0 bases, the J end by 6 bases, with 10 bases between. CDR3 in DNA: TGCGCCAGCAGCTTGGCCGAGGGCTCCGAGCAGTACTTC. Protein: CASSLAEGSEQYF.

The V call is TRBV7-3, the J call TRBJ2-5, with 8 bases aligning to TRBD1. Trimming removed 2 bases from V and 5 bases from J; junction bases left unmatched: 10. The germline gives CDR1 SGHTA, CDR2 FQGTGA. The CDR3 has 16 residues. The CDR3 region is CASSLWAGGPGETQYF. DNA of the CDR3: TGTGCCAGCAGCTTATGGGCAGGGGGCCCCGGGGAGACCCAGTACTTC.

The CDR3 sequence is CASSNGLTRGNTIYF. CDR3 DNA: TGTGCCAGTAGTAACGGACTGACACGAGGAAACACCATATATTTT. The chain has TRBV19 and TRBJ1-3, with D hard to call. This CDR3 spans 15 amino acids. Germline V CDR1 and CDR2: LNHDA, SQIVND (reference sequence). V dropped 4 bases and J dropped 4 bases, with 14 bases sitting between them.

The CDR3 sequence is CASSLYPFYNEQFF. The CDR3 nucleotides read TGTGCCAGCAGCTTGTACCCCTTTTACAATGAGCAGTTCTTC. The chain couples TRBV5-6 to TRBJ2-1; D unresolved. Germline V gene sequence: CDR1 SGHDT, CDR2 YYEEEE. V shed 1 base and J shed 4 bases, with 9 bases lying between them. The CDR3 is made up of 14 amino acids. Together with reference TRBV5-6 and TRBJ2-1, the CDR3 gives the full variable domain: DAGVTQSPTHLIKTRGQQVTLRCSPKSGHDTVSWYQQALGQGPQFIFQYYEEEERQRGNFPDRFSGHQFPNYSSELNVNALLLGDSALYLCASSLYPFYNEQFFGPGTRLTVL.

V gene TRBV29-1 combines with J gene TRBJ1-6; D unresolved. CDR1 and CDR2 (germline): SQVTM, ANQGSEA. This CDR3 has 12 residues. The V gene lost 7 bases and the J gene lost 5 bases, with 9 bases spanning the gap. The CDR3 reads CSALTDNSPLHF. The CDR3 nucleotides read TGCAGCGCCTTGACTGATAATTCACCCCTCCACTTT.

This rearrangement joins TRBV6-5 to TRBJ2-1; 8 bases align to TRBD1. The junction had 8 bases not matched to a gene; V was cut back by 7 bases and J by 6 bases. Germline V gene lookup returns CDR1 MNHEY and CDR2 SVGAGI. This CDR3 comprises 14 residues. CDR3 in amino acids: CASTTGTGSNEQFF. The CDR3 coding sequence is TGTGCCAGCACAACCGGGACAGGATCCAATGAGCAGTTCTTC.

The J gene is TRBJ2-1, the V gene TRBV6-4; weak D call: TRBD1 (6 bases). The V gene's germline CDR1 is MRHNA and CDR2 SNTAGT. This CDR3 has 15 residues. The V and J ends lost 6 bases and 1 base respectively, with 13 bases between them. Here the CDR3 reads CASSRQVGSYNEQFF. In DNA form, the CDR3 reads TGTGCCAGCAGCAGACAGGTAGGGTCCTACAATGAGCAGTTCTTC.

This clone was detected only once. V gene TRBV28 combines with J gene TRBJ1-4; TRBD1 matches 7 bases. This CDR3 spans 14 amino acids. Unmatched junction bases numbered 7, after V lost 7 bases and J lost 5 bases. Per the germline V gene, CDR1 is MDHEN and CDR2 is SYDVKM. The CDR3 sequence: CASTLTGVNEKLFF. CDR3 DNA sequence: TGTGCCAGCACCTTAACAGGGGTAAATGAAAAACTGTTTTTT.

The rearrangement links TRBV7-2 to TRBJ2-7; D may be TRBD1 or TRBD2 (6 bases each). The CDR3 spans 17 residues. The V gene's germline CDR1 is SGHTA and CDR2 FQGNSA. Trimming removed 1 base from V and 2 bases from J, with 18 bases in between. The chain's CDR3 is CASSLVVGWGAAYEQYF. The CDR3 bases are TGTGCCAGCAGCTTAGTAGTAGGGTGGGGGGCAGCCTACGAGCAGTACTTC. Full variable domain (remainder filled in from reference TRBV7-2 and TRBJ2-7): GAGVSQSPSNKVTEKGKDVELRCDPISGHTALYWYRQSLGQGLEFLIYFQGNSAPDKSGLPSDRFSAERTGGSVSTLTIQRTQQEDSAVYLCASSLVVGWGAAYEQYFGPGTRLTVT.

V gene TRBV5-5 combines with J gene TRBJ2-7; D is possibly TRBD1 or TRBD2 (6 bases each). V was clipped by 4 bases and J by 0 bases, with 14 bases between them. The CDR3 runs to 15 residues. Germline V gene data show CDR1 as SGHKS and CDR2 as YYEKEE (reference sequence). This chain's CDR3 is CASSPRRGDSYEQYF. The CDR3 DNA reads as TGTGCCAGCAGCCCCCGGAGGGGGGACTCCTACGAGCAGTACTTC.

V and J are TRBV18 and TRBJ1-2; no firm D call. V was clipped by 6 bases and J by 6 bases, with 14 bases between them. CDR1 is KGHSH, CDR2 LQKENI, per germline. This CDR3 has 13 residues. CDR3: CASSPDMTNGYTF. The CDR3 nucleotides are TGTGCCAGCTCTCCTGACATGACTAATGGCTACACCTTC.

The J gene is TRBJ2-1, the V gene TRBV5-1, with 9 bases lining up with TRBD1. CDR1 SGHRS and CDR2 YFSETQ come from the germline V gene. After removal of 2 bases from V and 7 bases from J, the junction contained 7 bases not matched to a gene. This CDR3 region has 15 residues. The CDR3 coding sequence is TGCGCCAGCAGCTTCCCACAGGGGGCGAATAATGAGCAGTTCTTC. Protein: CASSFPQGANNEQFF.

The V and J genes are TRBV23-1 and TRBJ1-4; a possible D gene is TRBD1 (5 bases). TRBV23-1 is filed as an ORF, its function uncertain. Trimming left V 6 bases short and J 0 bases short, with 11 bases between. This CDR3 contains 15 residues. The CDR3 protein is CASRPQGTTNEKLFF. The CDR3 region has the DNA TGCGCCAGCAGGCCGCAGGGAACAACTAATGAAAAACTGTTTTTT.

CDR3 region: CASSTTGVGGGNQPQHF. CDR3 DNA: TGTGCCAGCAGCACAACAGGGGTGGGCGGTGGCAATCAGCCCCAGCATTTT. The V gene is TRBV5-6, the J gene TRBJ1-5, with 7 bases matching TRBD1. V lost 4 bases to trimming and J lost 2 bases; unmatched junction nucleotides: 12. Per germline, CDR1 SGHDT and CDR2 YYEEEE. The CDR3 extends over 17 amino acids.

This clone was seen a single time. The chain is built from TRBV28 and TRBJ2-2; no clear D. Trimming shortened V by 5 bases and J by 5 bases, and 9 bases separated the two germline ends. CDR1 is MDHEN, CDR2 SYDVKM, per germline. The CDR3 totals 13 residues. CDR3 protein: CASSLQQTGELFF. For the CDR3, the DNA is TGTGCCAGCAGTCTTCAGCAGACCGGGGAGCTGTTTTTT.

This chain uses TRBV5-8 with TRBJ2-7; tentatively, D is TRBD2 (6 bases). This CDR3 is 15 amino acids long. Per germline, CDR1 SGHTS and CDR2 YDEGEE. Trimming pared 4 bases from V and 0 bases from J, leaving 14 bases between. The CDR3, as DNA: TGTGCCAGCAGCCCCGTAGGCGGGATCTCCTACGAGCAGTACTTC. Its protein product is CASSPVGGISYEQYF.

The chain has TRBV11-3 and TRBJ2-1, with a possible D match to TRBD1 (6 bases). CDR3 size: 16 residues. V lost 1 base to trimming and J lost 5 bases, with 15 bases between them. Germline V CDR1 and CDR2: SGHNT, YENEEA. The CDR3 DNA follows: TGTGCCAGCAGCTTAGGCTGGACAGAATACAACAATGAGCAGTTCTTC. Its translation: CASSLGWTEYNNEQFF.

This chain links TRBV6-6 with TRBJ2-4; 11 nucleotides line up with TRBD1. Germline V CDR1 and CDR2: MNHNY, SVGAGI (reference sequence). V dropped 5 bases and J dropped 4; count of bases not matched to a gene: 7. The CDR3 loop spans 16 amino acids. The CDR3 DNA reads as TGTGCCAGCAGTAGTCGGGGACAGGGGGGAAAAAACATTCAGTACTTC. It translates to CASSSRGQGGKNIQYF.

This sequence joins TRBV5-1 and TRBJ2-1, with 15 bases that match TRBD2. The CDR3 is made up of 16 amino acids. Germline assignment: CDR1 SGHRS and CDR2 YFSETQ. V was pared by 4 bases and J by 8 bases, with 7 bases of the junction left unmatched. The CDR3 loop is CASSLGLAGGMDEQFF. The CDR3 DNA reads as TGCGCCAGCAGCCTAGGACTAGCGGGAGGGATGGATGAGCAGTTCTTC. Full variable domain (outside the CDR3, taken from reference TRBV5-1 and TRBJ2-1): KAGVTQTPRYLIKTRGQQVTLSCSPISGHRSVSWYQQTPGQGLQFLFEYFSETQRNKGNFPGRFSGRQFSNSRSEMNVSTLELGDSALYLCASSLGLAGGMDEQFFGPGTRLTVL.

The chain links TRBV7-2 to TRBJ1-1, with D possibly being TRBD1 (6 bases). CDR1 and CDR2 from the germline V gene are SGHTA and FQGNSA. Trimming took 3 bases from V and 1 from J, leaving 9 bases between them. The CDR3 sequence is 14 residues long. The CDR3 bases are TGTGCCAGCAGCTTTAGGGGGGGGAACACTGAAGCTTTCTTT. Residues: CASSFRGGNTEAFF.